This is a list of T cell receptor beta chains from one sample in a study of shared clonotypes between healthy human individuals. Assay used: immunoSEQ multiplex PCR; TCRdb lists only in-frame clones, some missing. Of 2 million to 2.5 million clones detected, approximately 95% appear once; the ten largest clones hold about 0.39%. The sequenced sample was naive CD4+ T cells from PBMCs. The receptors were gathered from a young man in good health. Some clones in this sample may be carry-over from other donors' samples. Both conserved end residues are part of each CDR3. D genes are given only for firm matches. Clone size is stated in some rows and not others, as once, few, many or a class when expanded.

j_call | d_call | v_call | clone_size | cdr3_nt | cdr3_aa
TRBJ2-4 | . | TRBV4-3 | . | TGCGCCAGCAGCCAAGAACGCGAAACACTGGGCAAAAACATTCAGTACTTC | CASSQERETLGKNIQYF
TRBJ1-1 | . | TRBV7-9 | . | TGTGCCAGCAGCCACGGGGGGGCTGAGAGGAACACTGAAGCTTTCTTT | CASSHGGAERNTEAFF
TRBJ1-1 | . | TRBV7-8 | . | TGTGCCAGCAGCCGAATGGGCAGAAATATCGATGAAGCTTTCTTT | CASSRMGRNIDEAFF
TRBJ2-1 | . | TRBV30 | . | TGTGCCTGGAGCCCCGGGAGCCATTACAATGAGCAGTTCTTC | CAWSPGSHYNEQFF
TRBJ1-5 | . | TRBV5-1 | . | TGCGCCAGCAGCTCGGGACCGGGGGACAATCAGCCCCAGCATTTT | CASSSGPGDNQPQHF
TRBJ1-1 | . | TRBV28 | . | TGTGCCACCGCATTTAGCTTGAACACTGAAGCTTTCTTT | CATAFSLNTEAFF
TRBJ2-3 | TRBD2 | TRBV7-2 | . | TGTGCCAGCAGCTCGCTAGCGGGAATTGATACGCAGTATTTT | CASSSLAGIDTQYF
TRBJ1-2 | . | TRBV28 | . | TGTGCCAGCCGGGACTCGGGGGATGGCTACACCTTC | CASRDSGDGYTF
TRBJ2-7 | . | TRBV18 | . | TGTGCCAGCTCACCACGGTTGTTTGGGACCTACGAGCAGTACTTC | CASSPRLFGTYEQYF
TRBJ2-7 | . | TRBV7-9 | . | TGTGCCAGCAGCTTATGGACGGAGCAGTACTTC | CASSLWTEQYF
TRBJ2-7 | . | TRBV5-1 | . | TGCGCCAGCAGCTTGGTGTCGTCCATCTACGAGCAGTACTTC | CASSLVSSIYEQYF
TRBJ2-3 | . | TRBV6-6 | . | TGTGCCAGCAGAAACACCAGGGCGGATACGCAGTATTTT | CASRNTRADTQYF
TRBJ2-1 | TRBD2 | TRBV11-2 | . | TGTGCCAGCAGCTTCCCTCCGACTAGCGGGAGGTTTTATGAGCAGTTCTTC | CASSFPPTSGRFYEQFF
TRBJ1-5 | . | TRBV6-1 | . | TGTGCCAGCAGTGAAGAAGGGAAGCACCAGCCCCAGCATTTT | CASSEEGKHQPQHF
TRBJ2-3 | . | TRBV9 | . | TGTGCCAGCAGCTCACAAGTTCTTGGGGGCACAGATACGCAGTATTTT | CASSSQVLGGTDTQYF
TRBJ2-7 | TRBD2 | TRBV5-4 | . | TGTGCCAGCAGTTTAGGGACTAGCGGGACGTCCTACGAGCAGTACTTC | CASSLGTSGTSYEQYF
TRBJ2-4 | TRBD1 | TRBV7-2 | few | TGTGCCAGCAGCTTGGTGACAGGGAGAGCCAAAAACATTCAGTACTTC | CASSLVTGRAKNIQYF
TRBJ1-2 | . | TRBV9 | . | TGTGCCAGCAGCGTAGTGGACACCCGGAATGGCTACTATGGCTACACCTTC | CASSVVDTRNGYYGYTF
TRBJ1-2 | . | TRBV2 | . | TGTGCCAGCATAGATAATTGGGACTATGGCTACACCTTC | CASIDNWDYGYTF
TRBJ2-1 | TRBD2 | TRBV5-1 | . | TGCGCCAGCAGCCTCGACCCAGTAGCGGGAGGAGTCGATGAGCAGTTCTTC | CASSLDPVAGGVDEQFF
TRBJ2-1 | . | TRBV9 | . | TGTGCCAGCAGCGTAGAACCCTTAGAGGTCAACGAGCAGTTCTTC | CASSVEPLEVNEQFF
TRBJ1-1 | TRBD1 | TRBV5-1 | few | TGCGCCAGCAGCACCGGACAGGGAGGCATGAACACTGAAGCTTTCTTT | CASSTGQGGMNTEAFF
TRBJ1-1 | . | TRBV5-1 | . | TGCGCCAGCAGCTTGGATTGGCGGAACACTGAAGCTTTCTTT | CASSLDWRNTEAFF
TRBJ1-1 | . | TRBV2 | . | TGTGCCACCCAATTTGGAGGGGCAAACACTGAAGCTTTCTTT | CATQFGGANTEAFF
TRBJ2-7 | . | TRBV7-9 | . | TGTGCCAGCAGCTTCGGTAGTTTTGGCGAGCAGTACTTC | CASSFGSFGEQYF
TRBJ2-3 | . | TRBV30 | . | TGTGCCTGGGGAGAACTGACAGATACGCAGTATTTT | CAWGELTDTQYF
TRBJ2-7 | . | TRBV27 | . | TGTGCCAGCAGTAGGGACGGTCTATCCTACGAGCAGTACTTC | CASSRDGLSYEQYF
TRBJ2-7 | . | TRBV18 | . | TGTGCCAGCTCACGCGAGAGATACGAGCAGTACTTC | CASSRERYEQYF
TRBJ1-2 | TRBD1 | TRBV28 | . | TGTGCCAGCAGTCCGCCACAGGGGGCAGGTGGCTACACCTTC | CASSPPQGAGGYTF
TRBJ2-1 | . | TRBV6-5 | . | TGTGCCAGCAGTTATAAGGCGGGGAGCTCCTACAATGAGCAGTTCTTC | CASSYKAGSSYNEQFF
TRBJ2-1 | . | TRBV7-3 | . | TGTGCCAGCAGCTCCGGATCGGGTCGCAATGAGCAGTTCTTC | CASSSGSGRNEQFF
TRBJ1-4 | . | TRBV5-1 | . | TGCGCCAGCAAGAGGGGTACTAATGAAAAACTGTTTTTT | CASKRGTNEKLFF
TRBJ2-1 | TRBD2 | TRBV4-3 | . | TGCGCCAGCAGCCACGGGGGACTAGCGGGAGACAATGAGCAGTTCTTC | CASSHGGLAGDNEQFF
TRBJ1-1 | . | TRBV6-5 | . | TGTGCCAGCAGTTACTCGAGAGGGGTCACTGAAGCTTTCTTT | CASSYSRGVTEAFF
TRBJ2-5 | . | TRBV4-1 | . | TGCGCCAGCAGCCCCGAGGCAGGGAGGGAGACCCAGTACTTC | CASSPEAGRETQYF
TRBJ2-2 | TRBD2 | TRBV9 | . | TGTGCCAGCAGCGCTTGGACAAGCGGCGGGGGGCACACCGGGGAGCTGTTTTTT | CASSAWTSGGGHTGELFF
TRBJ2-1 | . | TRBV5-1 | once | TGCGCCAGCCTGGAGCAGGGGACCTATGGTGAGCAGTTCTTC | CASLEQGTYGEQFF
TRBJ2-7 | TRBD2 | TRBV5-4 | . | TGTGCCAGCACCCCTCGGAGGGAGGGGAGAGAGCAGTACTTC | CASTPRREGREQYF
TRBJ1-1 | . | TRBV29-1 | . | TGCAGCGTTGAGCCTTTATTAAGGAGGGACACTGAAGCTTTCTTT | CSVEPLLRRDTEAFF
TRBJ2-7 | . | TRBV5-6 | once | TGTGCCAGCAGCTTGATGAGGATGGGGTCTGTGGGCGAGCAGTACTTC | CASSLMRMGSVGEQYF
TRBJ1-4 | . | TRBV29-1 | . | TGCAGCGCCCAACCCCGATGGGGTGATAATGAAAAACTGTTTTTT | CSAQPRWGDNEKLFF
TRBJ2-5 | . | TRBV5-1 | . | TGCGCCAGCAGTGCGGCAGGGTTCCAAGAGACCCAGTACTTC | CASSAAGFQETQYF
TRBJ1-2 | TRBD1 | TRBV20-1 | . | TGCAGTGGGGACAGGATCTATGGCTACACCTTC | CSGDRIYGYTF
TRBJ2-2 | . | TRBV19 | . | TGTGCCAGTAGTATAGGACGCGGGGAGCTGTTTTTT | CASSIGRGELFF
TRBJ2-7 | TRBD2 | TRBV7-3 | once | TGTGCCAGCAGCTTTACTAGCGGGAGGACCTACGAGCAGTACTTC | CASSFTSGRTYEQYF
TRBJ2-7 | TRBD1 | TRBV6-1 | . | TGTGCCAGCAGTGAAGCGGGGACAGGCTCCTACGAGCAGTACTTC | CASSEAGTGSYEQYF
TRBJ2-3 | . | TRBV7-2 | . | TGTGCCAGCAGGCCACGTGGGGGGGCTGTCGATACGCAGTATTTT | CASRPRGGAVDTQYF
TRBJ2-5 | TRBD2 | TRBV7-7 | . | TGTGCCAGCAGCTTAGTCGGGGGGGCCGGAGAGACCCAGTACTTC | CASSLVGGAGETQYF
TRBJ1-1 | . | TRBV5-1 | . | TGCGCCAGCAGCTTGGATCCATTGGGGAACACTGAAGCTTTCTTT | CASSLDPLGNTEAFF
TRBJ1-2 | TRBD1 | TRBV29-1 | . | TGCAGCGTTGACGGGGGGACAGGGGATGGCTACACCTTC | CSVDGGTGDGYTF
TRBJ2-5 | TRBD1 | TRBV14 | . | TGTGCCAGCAGCCTCCGGGACAGGGTCATGGAGACCCAGTACTTC | CASSLRDRVMETQYF